The entry below gives a single TCR beta chain sequence along with its context. This record comes from a study of blood T cell repertoires in COVID-19. The wider study: Sites in the United States, Italy and Spain provided acute and convalescent COVID-19 samples.

Recruited during active infection, patients (from Seattle) were subsequently followed longitudinally. TCRdb's table, derived via immunoSEQ multiplex PCR, lists solely in-frame clones and lacks some. Of roughly 180,000 clones listed, around 74% are singletons. This receptor was obtained from a woman aged 60 to 75 with COVID-19, enrolled during active disease. Sequenced: peripheral blood.

The CDR3 region has the DNA TGTGCCAGCAGCTTACAGGGCGGCAATCAGCCCCAGCATTTT. Its protein is CASSLQGGNQPQHF. This chain connects TRBV5-4 to TRBJ1-5; the D gene is possibly TRBD1 (6 bases). Germline values: CDR1 SGHNT, CDR2 YYREEE (reference sequence). The V end was cut by 2 bases, the J end by 2 bases, with 8 bases between. The CDR3 extends over 14 amino acids.